The subject of this entry is one TCR beta chain. Profiled with immunoSEQ multiplex PCR; TCRdb holds only in-frame clones, not every one. The sample lists approximately 300,000 clones, roughly 90% occurring once. The V gene's germline CDR1 is LGHNA and CDR2 YNFKEQ. The CDR3 contains 14 residues. V trimming: 7 bases; J trimming: 7 bases; junction bases outside the gene matches: 7. These data belong to a study of blood T cell repertoires in COVID-19. The V and J genes are TRBV4-2 and TRBJ2-2, with 9 bases matching TRBD2. This TCR was recovered from a woman between 18 and 29 years old with acute COVID-19. The sample was PBMCs or T cells enriched from blood (not recorded which). CDR3 nucleotides: TGTGCCAGCACCCGACTAGCGGAGGGCGGGGAGCTGTTTTTT. This translates into CASTRLAEGGELFF.